Sequencing of this T cell receptor (beta chain) was carried out in a study of vaccination effects on CD4 cells after COVID-19. Turning to the study itself: Early samples were taken at day +14, late at days +241, +227, +161. After the second dose, samples were taken at median day 72.

A few counts support this clone. What it binds is unknown. Profiled with immunoSEQ multiplex PCR; TCRdb holds only in-frame clones, not every one. The table shows about 34,000 clones, with around 79% occurring only once. Between days 10 and 11 of culture, CD4+ T cells were separated out. Infection dated between March and December 2020, before the Alpha, Beta and Delta variants reached the United States. Vaccine administered to participants consisted of two doses of either BNT162b2 or mRNA-1273. Germline-derived CDR1 and CDR2 are MNHNY and SVGAGI (reference sequence). Deletions cut 0 bases from V and 6 bases from J, with 12 bases between. CDR3 length: 14 amino acids.

This TCR was recovered from a human donor who had a prior SARS-CoV-2 infection. The genes are TRBV6-6 and TRBJ2-7, with D unresolved. The sample here was CD4+ T cells from PBMCs cultured without peptide, taken after COVID-19 vaccination. The DNA for the CDR3 is TGTGCCAGCAGTTACTCGATTCAGAGGCGCGAGCAGTACTTC. It encodes CASSYSIQRREQYF.